Each of the 31 T cell receptor beta chains below was sequenced from the same sample in a study of T cell responses to AZD1222 COVID-19 vaccine. The method was immunoSEQ multiplex PCR; TCRdb's version includes in-frame clones alone and lacks a portion of them. The sample yields approximately 80,000 clones, roughly 88% seen once. This sample comprised peripheral blood, obtained 28 days after the second AZD1222 dose. The receptor set was obtained from an adult who received the AZD1222 COVID-19 vaccine.

The chain is built from TRBV7-6 and TRBJ2-2; TRBD1 matches 7 bases. The V gene end was trimmed by 8 bases and the J gene end by 4 bases; junction bases not matched to a gene: 16. Germline loops: CDR1 SGHVS, CDR2 FNYEAQ. CDR3 length equals 17 residues. The CDR3 sequence: CASGQDRVDGTTGELFF. The DNA of the CDR3 is TGTGCCAGCGGGCAAGACAGGGTGGACGGCACCACCGGGGAGCTGTTTTTT.

V gene TRBV6-5 combines with J gene TRBJ1-1; D remains unclear. The germline V gene encodes CDR1 MNHEY and CDR2 SVGAGI. Trimming pared 6 bases from V and 0 bases from J, leaving 11 bases between. The CDR3 contains 14 residues. Written as DNA, the CDR3 is TGTGCCAGCAGAGACATGGCGCTGAACACTGAAGCTTTCTTT. This sequence encodes CASRDMALNTEAFF.

This rearrangement joins TRBV7-9 to TRBJ2-6; D may be TRBD1 (5 bases). Germline lookup yields CDR1 SEHNR and CDR2 FQNEAQ (reference sequence). This CDR3 is built from 15 residues. Trimming took 5 bases from V and 4 from J, leaving 12 bases between them. The CDR3 reads CASSPRTTGANVLTF. CDR3 nucleotides: TGTGCCAGCAGCCCTCGGACAACCGGGGCCAACGTCCTGACTTTC.

The chain employs TRBV28 and TRBJ1-3, with unresolved D. Germline lookup yields CDR1 MDHEN and CDR2 SYDVKM. Trimming shortened V by 3 bases and J by 0 bases, and 12 bases separated the two germline ends. The CDR3 length is 16 residues. The CDR3 coding sequence is TGTGCCAGCAGTTTGGGCCCCCGAGACTCTGGAAACACCATATATTTT. Translated, it gives CASSLGPRDSGNTIYF.

This sequence joins TRBV5-8 and TRBJ1-1, with 7 positions matching TRBD1. Germline CDR1 is SGHTS and CDR2 is YDEGEE. Trimming took 7 bases from V and 0 from J; bases not matched to a gene: 9. The CDR3 is made up of 15 amino acids. Here the CDR3 reads CASSEGQTMNTEAFF. Written as DNA, the CDR3 is TGTGCCAGCTCAGAGGGACAGACCATGAACACTGAAGCTTTCTTT.

This sequence joins TRBV7-2 and TRBJ1-5, with D possibly matching TRBD1 (6 bases). Trimming left V 1 base short and J 5 bases short, with 12 bases between. The CDR3 is 15 residues long. CDR1 is SGHTA and CDR2 is FQGNSA in the germline V gene. CDR3 bases: TGTGCCAGCAGCTTAGGGGGCGGGGGGCATCAGCCCCAGCATTTT. Protein product: CASSLGGGGHQPQHF.

The rearrangement links TRBV7-7 to TRBJ2-1; 9 positions match TRBD2. The CDR3 is 15 amino acids. J was trimmed by 9 bases and V by 5 bases; bases with no gene match: 11. Looked up from germline, CDR1 is SSHAT and CDR2 is FNYEAQ (reference sequence). This CDR3 reads CASSTILAGEAEQFF. In nucleotides, the CDR3 is TGTGCCAGCAGCACCATCTTAGCGGGAGAAGCTGAGCAGTTCTTC.

The V and J genes are TRBV19 and TRBJ1-2; D uncertain. Looked up from germline, CDR1 is LNHDA and CDR2 is SQIVND (reference sequence). CDR3 length: 15 amino acids. V dropped 9 bases and J dropped 4 bases, with 21 bases sitting between them. The CDR3 loop is CASVHGQEALYGYTF. The CDR3 DNA follows: TGTGCCAGCGTTCATGGGCAGGAGGCGCTCTATGGCTACACCTTC.

The chain has TRBV28 and TRBJ1-2; D unresolved. Germline CDR1 is MDHEN and CDR2 is SYDVKM. The CDR3 loop spans 13 amino acids. Trimming pared 5 bases from V and 6 bases from J, leaving 13 bases between. The CDR3 loop is CASSPGPGDGYTF. The CDR3 DNA sequence: TGTGCCAGCAGTCCCGGGCCGGGTGATGGCTACACCTTC.

The rearrangement joins TRBV10-3 to TRBJ2-3; D gene unclear. This CDR3 has 12 amino acids. V lost 3 bases, J lost 5 bases, and 6 bases lay in between. The germline gives CDR1 ENHRY, CDR2 SYGVKD. CDR3 sequence reads: CAISEQKDTQYF. The CDR3 nucleotides read TGTGCCATCAGTGAACAGAAAGATACGCAGTATTTT.

The J gene is TRBJ2-7, the V gene TRBV4-3; TRBD1 agrees at 9 bases. Trimming took 5 bases from V and 5 from J; bases not matched to a gene: 7. This CDR3 comprises 14 residues. Germline CDR1 is LGHNA and CDR2 is YSLEER. The CDR3 DNA reads as TGCGCCAGCAGCTCCCGGGACAGGGCTGACGAGCAGTACTTC. Its protein is CASSSRDRADEQYF.

The V and J genes are TRBV4-3 and TRBJ2-7, with 7 bases lining up with TRBD1. The junction had 5 bases not matched to a gene; V was cut back by 6 bases and J by 3 bases. Germline V gene data show CDR1 as LGHNA and CDR2 as YSLEER. This CDR3 is 13 amino acids long. The CDR3 loop is CASSRDRFYEQYF. DNA of the CDR3: TGCGCCAGCAGTCGGGACAGATTCTACGAGCAGTACTTC.

The chain joins TRBV15 to TRBJ1-1, with D unclear. The ends were cut back, 0 bases at V and 1 base at J, with 3 bases in the middle. CDR1 and CDR2 from the germline V gene are LNHNV and YYDKDF (reference sequence). This CDR3 comprises 13 residues. CDR3 DNA sequence: TGTGCCACCAGCAGAGATCCGAACACTGAAGCTTTCTTT. Its protein is CATSRDPNTEAFF.

This clone was found once. V and J are TRBV7-9 and TRBJ2-2; D is unclear. The V gene lost 8 bases and the J gene lost 0 bases, with 4 bases spanning the gap. The CDR3 has 12 amino acids. Germline CDR1 is SEHNR and CDR2 is FQNEAQ (reference sequence). CDR3 sequence reads: CASESNTGELFF. CDR3 sequence (DNA): TGTGCCAGCGAATCGAACACCGGGGAGCTGTTTTTT.

The chain recombines TRBV4-3 with TRBJ2-7, with TRBD1 matching over 8 bases. Germline-derived CDR1 and CDR2 are LGHNA and YSLEER. The CDR3 loop spans 18 amino acids. Trimming at V came to 3 bases and at J to 3 bases, leaving 16 bases not matched to a gene. CDR3 in DNA: TGCGCCAGCAGCCACAAGGAGGCCGGGACAGGAGACCTCTACGAGCAGTACTTC. Its protein product is CASSHKEAGTGDLYEQYF.

J is TRBJ2-2 and V is TRBV18; 8 bases are shared with TRBD2. Germline-derived CDR1 and CDR2 are KGHSH and LQKENI. The CDR3 is made up of 16 amino acids. The trim removed 1 base at V and 7 bases at J, leaving 8 bases unmatched. CDR3 nucleotide sequence: TGTGCCAGCTCACCACTATCAGCGGGAGTGGACGGGGAGCTGTTTTTT. It is translated as CASSPLSAGVDGELFF.

V is TRBV28 and J is TRBJ2-7; D is possibly TRBD1 (5 bases). V was shortened by 4 bases and J by 4 bases, with 17 bases between the two germline ends. The V gene's germline CDR1 is MDHEN and CDR2 SYDVKM. This CDR3 comprises 15 residues. CDR3 nucleotides: TGTGCCAGCAGTTCGCCGGAAGACAGTACTTACGAGCAGTACTTC. Translated: CASSSPEDSTYEQYF.

The V call is TRBV5-5, the J call TRBJ1-2; 8 bases align to TRBD1. V trimming: 1 base; J trimming: 2 bases; junction bases outside the gene matches: 7. This CDR3 is built from 16 residues. From germline, CDR1 is SGHKS and CDR2 YYEKEE (reference sequence). CDR3 sequence reads: CASSLRPGQDNYGYTF. DNA of the CDR3: TGTGCCAGCAGCTTGCGCCCGGGACAGGACAACTATGGCTACACCTTC.

In DNA form, the CDR3 reads TGTGCCAGCAGTTCCAGACAGGGGAGCGATGGCTACACCTTC. It codes for CASSSRQGSDGYTF. This chain uses TRBV6-5 with TRBJ1-2; 8 bases agree with TRBD1. Germline trimming cut 4 bases from V and 6 bases from J; bases unmatched to any gene: 7. The CDR3 sequence is 14 residues long. Per the germline V gene, CDR1 is MNHEY and CDR2 is SVGAGI.

This chain links TRBV11-2 with TRBJ1-1, with D possibly TRBD1 on 5 matching bases. Germline CDR1 is SGHAT and CDR2 is FQNNGV. Trimming pared 1 base from V and 4 bases from J, leaving 10 bases between. The CDR3 is 14 residues long. CDR3 nucleotide sequence: TGTGCCAGCAGCTTAGGGGGGAGGGGCACTGAAGCTTTCTTT. It encodes CASSLGGRGTEAFF.

The chain combines TRBV19 with TRBJ2-2, with 9 bases fitting TRBD1. The trim removed 6 bases at V and 2 bases at J, leaving 4 bases unmatched. The germline CDR1 and CDR2 sequences are LNHDA and SQIVND (reference sequence). This CDR3 is built from 15 residues. CDR3 loop: CASRQGASNTGELFF. The CDR3 nucleotides are TGTGCCAGTAGACAGGGGGCCTCAAACACCGGGGAGCTGTTTTTT.

The chain's CDR3 is CASSLVEGNEQFF. The CDR3 coding sequence is TGTGCCAGCAGTTTAGTTGAGGGCAATGAGCAGTTCTTC. The rearrangement links TRBV12-3 or TRBV12-4 to TRBJ2-1; D is possibly TRBD2 (5 bases). This CDR3 contains 13 residues. The germline V and J ends were trimmed by 1 base and 6 bases, with 7 bases remaining between them.

This chain links TRBV19 with TRBJ2-1; D gene ambiguous. V lost 10 bases, J lost 2 bases, and 12 bases lay in between. The CDR3 length is 13 residues. Per germline, CDR1 LNHDA and CDR2 SQIVND (reference sequence). The DNA of the CDR3 is TGTGCCACTAGACCTGCGCCCTACAATGAGCAGTTCTTC. It translates to CATRPAPYNEQFF. Supplemented by reference TRBV19 and TRBJ2-1, the full variable domain reads DGGITQSPKYLFRKEGQNVTLSCEQNLNHDAMYWYRQDPGQGLRLIYYSQIVNDFQKGDIAEGYSVSREKKESFPLTVTSAQKNPTAFYLCATRPAPYNEQFFGPGTRLTVL.

Written as DNA, the CDR3 is TGTGCTAGTGGTTTTCGGCAGGGAGGAACCGGGGAGCTGTTTTTT. As protein: CASGFRQGGTGELFF. The chain joins TRBV12-5 to TRBJ2-2, with a possible D match to TRBD2 (6 bases). Germline loops: CDR1 LGHNT, CDR2 FRNRAP. Trimming cost V 3 bases and J 5 bases, with 13 bases left between them. The CDR3 covers 15 residues.

The gene calls are TRBV7-2 and TRBJ2-2; D perhaps matches TRBD1 (5 bases). This CDR3 spans 14 amino acids. Trimming pared 1 base from V and 8 bases from J, leaving 11 bases between. Germline loops: CDR1 SGHTA, CDR2 FQGNSA. CDR3 in DNA: TGTGCCAGCAGCTTAGGGGGCCTTTTAGGGGAGCTGTTTTTT. Translation: CASSLGGLLGELFF.

The V gene is TRBV9, the J gene TRBJ2-3; TRBD2 aligns across 13 bases. The germline V gene encodes CDR1 SGDLS and CDR2 YYNGEE. The CDR3 is made up of 16 amino acids. J gave up 6 bases and V 1 base, and 5 bases lay outside the gene matches. The CDR3 DNA sequence: TGTGCCAGCAGCGTACGGGGACTAGCGGGGATTGATACGCAGTATTTT. Residues: CASSVRGLAGIDTQYF.

The CDR3 nucleotides are TGTGCCAGTAGTCTACGGGACAGGGGGACCGGGGAGCTGTTTTTT. The encoded protein is CASSLRDRGTGELFF. V is TRBV19 and J is TRBJ2-2; 11 bases fit TRBD1. Germline CDR1 reads LNHDA; CDR2 reads SQIVND (reference sequence). The V and J ends lost 5 bases and 5 bases, in that order; junction bases with no gene match: 4. The CDR3 runs to 15 residues.

The V and J genes are TRBV19 and TRBJ1-1; TRBD1 aligns across 8 bases. J was trimmed by 2 bases and V by 7 bases; bases with no gene match: 12. Germline lookup yields CDR1 LNHDA and CDR2 SQIVND (reference sequence). The CDR3 is 16 residues long. Here the CDR3 reads CASIRFRGPGNTEAFF. The CDR3 region has the DNA TGTGCCAGTATTCGATTCAGGGGGCCTGGAAACACTGAAGCTTTCTTT.

The chain joins TRBV29-1 to TRBJ1-4, with D perhaps matching TRBD1 (6 bases). Between the trimmed V and J ends, which lost 6 bases and 1 base, there was a span of 24 bases. This CDR3 contains 18 residues. Looked up from germline, CDR1 is SQVTM and CDR2 is ANQGSEA. Here the CDR3 DNA reads TGCAGCGTGGAGGCCGAACCGGGACAAAAGAAAACTAATGAAAAACTGTTTTTT. This encodes CSVEAEPGQKKTNEKLFF.

The V call is TRBV19, the J call TRBJ1-1; tentative D call: TRBD1 (5 bases). CDR3 length: 13 amino acids. CDR1 and CDR2 from the germline V gene are LNHDA and SQIVND (reference sequence). Trimming removed 9 bases at V and 0 bases at J, with 11 bases between. This CDR3 is CASSGTLNTEAFF. The CDR3 DNA follows: TGTGCCAGCTCGGGGACCCTGAACACTGAAGCTTTCTTT.

The chain has TRBV13 and TRBJ2-7; no definite D call. Germline V gives CDR1 PRHDT, CDR2 FYEKMQ (reference sequence). The V and J ends lost 3 bases and 3 bases respectively, with 12 bases between them. The CDR3 loop spans 14 amino acids. In DNA, the CDR3 is TGTGCCAGCAGCTTCCGGGCACCGTTCTACGAGCAGTACTTC. This encodes CASSFRAPFYEQYF.